This TCR beta chain was obtained from a study of cytomegalovirus exposure and HLA in healthy donors. Study details: Sequencing of approximately 190 million T cells in an earlier analysis found 100 million or so unique TCR beta sequences. Study conclusions and caveats: A later analysis appeared to link common viral pathogens to several of the most significant clusters. High specificity and sensitivity for cytomegalovirus status were reported for the classifier. Rarity characterized most TCR sequences, yet some public TCRs appeared in many donors.

The PCR made use of 60 Vbeta and 13 Jbeta primers. TCRdb keeps only in-frame clones here, not all; method: immunoSEQ multiplex PCR. Of 150,000 to 200,000 clones in the sample, roughly 84% are singletons; the top ten hold 2% to 2.5%. Germline V gene sequence: CDR1 SGHVS, CDR2 FNYEAQ. The junction had 2 bases not matched to a gene; V was cut back by 3 bases and J by 2 bases. This CDR3 comprises 14 residues. Details on this clone: Its specificity is unknown. The sample has other DNA sequences that encode this CDR3 too.

Sequencing used PBMCs. The sequence was obtained from a man younger than 35 in good health and CMV-seropositive. The chain carries TRBV7-6 and TRBJ2-7; 9 bases are shared with TRBD1. CDR3 protein: CASSLDRGPYEQYF. CDR3 bases: TGTGCCAGCAGCTTGGACAGGGGACCCTACGAGCAGTACTTC.